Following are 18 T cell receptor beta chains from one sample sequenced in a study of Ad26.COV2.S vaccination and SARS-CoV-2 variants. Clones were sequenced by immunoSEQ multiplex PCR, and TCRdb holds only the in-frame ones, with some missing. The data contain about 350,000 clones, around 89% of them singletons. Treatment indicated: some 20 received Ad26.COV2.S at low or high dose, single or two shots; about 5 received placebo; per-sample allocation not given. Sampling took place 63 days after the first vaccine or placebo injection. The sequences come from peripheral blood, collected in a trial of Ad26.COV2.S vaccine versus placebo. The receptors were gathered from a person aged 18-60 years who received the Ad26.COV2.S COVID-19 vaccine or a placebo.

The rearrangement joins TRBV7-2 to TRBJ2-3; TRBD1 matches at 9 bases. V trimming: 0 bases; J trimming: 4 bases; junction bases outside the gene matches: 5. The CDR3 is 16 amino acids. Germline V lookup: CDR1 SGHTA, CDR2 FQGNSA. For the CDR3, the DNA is TGTGCCAGCAGCTTAGCCTGGGACAGGGTTGCAGATACGCAGTATTTT. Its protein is CASSLAWDRVADTQYF.

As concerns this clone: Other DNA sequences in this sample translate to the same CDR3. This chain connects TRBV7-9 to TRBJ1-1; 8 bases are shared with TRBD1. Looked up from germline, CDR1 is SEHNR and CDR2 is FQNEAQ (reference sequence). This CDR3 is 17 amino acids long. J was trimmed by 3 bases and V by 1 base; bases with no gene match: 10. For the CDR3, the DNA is TGTGCCAGCAGCTTAGGGGACAGGTCCGACGGGGACACTGAAGCTTTCTTT. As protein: CASSLGDRSDGDTEAFF.

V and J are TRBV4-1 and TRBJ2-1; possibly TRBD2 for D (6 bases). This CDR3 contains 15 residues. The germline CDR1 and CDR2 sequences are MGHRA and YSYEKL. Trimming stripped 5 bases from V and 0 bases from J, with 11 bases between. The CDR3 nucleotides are TGCGCCAGCAGCTCCGGGAGCGTCTCCTACAATGAGCAGTTCTTC. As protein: CASSSGSVSYNEQFF.

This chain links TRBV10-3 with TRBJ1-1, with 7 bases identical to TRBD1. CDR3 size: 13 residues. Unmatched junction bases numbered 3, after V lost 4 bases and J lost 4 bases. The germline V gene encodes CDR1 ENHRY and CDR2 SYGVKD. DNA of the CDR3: TGTGCCATCAGTGCAGCAGGGGGCACTGAAGCTTTCTTT. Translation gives CAISAAGGTEAFF.

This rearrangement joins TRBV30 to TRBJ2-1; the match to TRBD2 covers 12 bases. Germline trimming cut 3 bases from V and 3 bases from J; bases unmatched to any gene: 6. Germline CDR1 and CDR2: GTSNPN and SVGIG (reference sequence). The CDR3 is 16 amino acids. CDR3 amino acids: CAWSLPTSGSYNEQFF. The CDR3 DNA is TGTGCCTGGAGCCTCCCGACTAGCGGGAGCTACAATGAGCAGTTCTTC.

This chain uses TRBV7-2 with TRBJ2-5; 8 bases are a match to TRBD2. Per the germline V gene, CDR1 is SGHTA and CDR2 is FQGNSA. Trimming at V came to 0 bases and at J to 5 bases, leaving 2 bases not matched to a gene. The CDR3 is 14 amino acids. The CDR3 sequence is CASSLAAGAETQYF. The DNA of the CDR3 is TGTGCCAGCAGCTTAGCAGCGGGAGCGGAGACCCAGTACTTC.

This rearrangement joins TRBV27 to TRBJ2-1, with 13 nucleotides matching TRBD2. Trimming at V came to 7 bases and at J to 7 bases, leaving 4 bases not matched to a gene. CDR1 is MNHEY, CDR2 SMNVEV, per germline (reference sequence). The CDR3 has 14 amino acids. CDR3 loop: CASNGTSGDNEQFF. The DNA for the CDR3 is TGTGCCAGCAATGGGACTAGCGGGGATAATGAGCAGTTCTTC.

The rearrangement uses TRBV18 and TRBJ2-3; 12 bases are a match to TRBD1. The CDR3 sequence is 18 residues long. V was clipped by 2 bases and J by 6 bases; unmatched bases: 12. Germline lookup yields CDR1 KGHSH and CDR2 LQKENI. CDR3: CASSPELGQGARMDTQYF. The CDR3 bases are TGTGCCAGCTCACCAGAGTTGGGACAGGGGGCGCGCATGGATACGCAGTATTTT.

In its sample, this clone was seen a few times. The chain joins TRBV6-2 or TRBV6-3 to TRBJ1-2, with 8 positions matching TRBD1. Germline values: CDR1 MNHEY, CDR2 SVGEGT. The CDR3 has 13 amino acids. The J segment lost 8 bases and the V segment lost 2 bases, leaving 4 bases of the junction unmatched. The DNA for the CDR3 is TGTGCCAGCAGTTACGCGACAGGGGAAGGCTACACCTTC. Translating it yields CASSYATGEGYTF.

The CDR3: CASSLEGQSYNSPLHF. In nucleotides, the CDR3 is TGTGCCAGCAGCTTAGAAGGTCAGAGCTATAATTCACCCCTCCACTTT. V and J are TRBV11-2 and TRBJ1-6; D not resolved. Trimming took 0 bases from V and 3 from J, leaving 9 bases between them. The CDR3 is 16 amino acids. Germline V lookup: CDR1 SGHAT, CDR2 FQNNGV. Complete variable domain (other parts from reference TRBV11-2 and TRBJ1-6): EAGVAQSPRYKIIEKRQSVAFWCNPISGHATLYWYQQILGQGPKLLIQFQNNGVVDDSQLPKDRFSAERLKGVDSTLKIQPAKLEDSAVYLCASSLEGQSYNSPLHFGNGTRLTVT.

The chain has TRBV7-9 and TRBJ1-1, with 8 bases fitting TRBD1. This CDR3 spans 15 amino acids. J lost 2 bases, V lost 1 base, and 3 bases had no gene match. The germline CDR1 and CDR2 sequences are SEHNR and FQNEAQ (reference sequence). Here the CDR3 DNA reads TGTGCCAGCAGCTTAGTTGGACAGGGTAACACTGAAGCTTTCTTT. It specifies CASSLVGQGNTEAFF.

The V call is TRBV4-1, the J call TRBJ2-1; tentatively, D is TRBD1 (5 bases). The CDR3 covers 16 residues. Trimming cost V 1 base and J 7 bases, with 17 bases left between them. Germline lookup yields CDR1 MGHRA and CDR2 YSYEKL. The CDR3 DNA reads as TGCGCCAGCAGCCAAGTGGGGCGAGGTAGTCGGAATGAGCAGTTCTTC. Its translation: CASSQVGRGSRNEQFF.

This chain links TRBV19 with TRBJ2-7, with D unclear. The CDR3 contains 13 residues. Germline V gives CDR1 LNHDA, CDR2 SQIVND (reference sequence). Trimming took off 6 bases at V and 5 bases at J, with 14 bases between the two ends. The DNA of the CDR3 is TGTGCCAGTAGGGGGATTGGTAGGGACGAGCAGTACTTC. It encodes CASRGIGRDEQYF. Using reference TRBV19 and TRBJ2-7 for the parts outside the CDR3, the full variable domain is DGGITQSPKYLFRKEGQNVTLSCEQNLNHDAMYWYRQDPGQGLRLIYYSQIVNDFQKGDIAEGYSVSREKKESFPLTVTSAQKNPTAFYLCASRGIGRDEQYFGPGTRLTVT.

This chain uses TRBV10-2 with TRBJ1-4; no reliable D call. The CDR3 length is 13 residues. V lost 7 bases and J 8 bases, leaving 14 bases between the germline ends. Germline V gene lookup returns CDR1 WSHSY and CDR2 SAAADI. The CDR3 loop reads CASTPASVEKLFF. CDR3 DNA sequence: TGCGCCAGCACCCCGGCTAGCGTAGAAAAACTGTTTTTT.

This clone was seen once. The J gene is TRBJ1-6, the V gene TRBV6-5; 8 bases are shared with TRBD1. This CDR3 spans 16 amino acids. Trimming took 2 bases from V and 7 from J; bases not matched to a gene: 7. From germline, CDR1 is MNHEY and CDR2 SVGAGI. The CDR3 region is CASSYGRTGRNSPLHF. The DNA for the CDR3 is TGTGCCAGCAGTTACGGGAGGACAGGGAGGAATTCACCCCTCCACTTT.

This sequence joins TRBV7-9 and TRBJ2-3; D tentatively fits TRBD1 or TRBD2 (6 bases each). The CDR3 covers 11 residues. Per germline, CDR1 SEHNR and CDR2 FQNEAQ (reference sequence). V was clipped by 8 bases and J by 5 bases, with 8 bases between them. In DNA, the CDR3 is TGTGCCAGCGAGGGGGGAGATACGCAGTATTTT. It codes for CASEGGDTQYF.

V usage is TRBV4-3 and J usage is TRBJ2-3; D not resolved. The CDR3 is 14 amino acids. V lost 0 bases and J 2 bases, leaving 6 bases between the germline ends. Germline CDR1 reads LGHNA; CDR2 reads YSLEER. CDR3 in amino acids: CASSQDYSTDTQYF. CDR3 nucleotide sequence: TGCGCCAGCAGCCAAGACTATTCCACAGATACGCAGTATTTT.

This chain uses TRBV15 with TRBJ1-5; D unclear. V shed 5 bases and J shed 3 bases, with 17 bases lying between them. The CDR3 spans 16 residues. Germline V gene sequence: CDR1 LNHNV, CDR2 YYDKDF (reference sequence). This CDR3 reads CATSRPSASYNQPQHF. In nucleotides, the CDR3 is TGTGCCACCAGCCGCCCCTCCGCCAGCTACAATCAGCCCCAGCATTTT.